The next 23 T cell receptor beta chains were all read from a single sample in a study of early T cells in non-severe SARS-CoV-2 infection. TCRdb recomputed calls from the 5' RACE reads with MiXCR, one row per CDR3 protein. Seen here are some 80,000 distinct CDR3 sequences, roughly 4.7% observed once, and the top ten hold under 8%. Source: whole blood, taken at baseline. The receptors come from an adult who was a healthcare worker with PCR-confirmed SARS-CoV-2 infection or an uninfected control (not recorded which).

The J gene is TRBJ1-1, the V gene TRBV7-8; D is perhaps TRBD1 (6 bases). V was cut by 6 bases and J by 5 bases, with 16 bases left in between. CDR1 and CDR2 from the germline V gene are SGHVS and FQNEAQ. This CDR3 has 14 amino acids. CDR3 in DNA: TGTGCCAGCAGATTGGGCAGGGGTCGAACTGAAGCTTTCTTT. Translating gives CASRLGRGRTEAFF.

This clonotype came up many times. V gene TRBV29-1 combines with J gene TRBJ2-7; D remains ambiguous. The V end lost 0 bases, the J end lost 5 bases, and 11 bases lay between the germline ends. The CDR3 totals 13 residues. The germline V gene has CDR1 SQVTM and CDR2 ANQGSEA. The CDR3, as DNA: TGCAGCGTTGAAGAGAGGAGAGGTCACGAGCAGTACTTC. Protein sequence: CSVEERRGHEQYF.

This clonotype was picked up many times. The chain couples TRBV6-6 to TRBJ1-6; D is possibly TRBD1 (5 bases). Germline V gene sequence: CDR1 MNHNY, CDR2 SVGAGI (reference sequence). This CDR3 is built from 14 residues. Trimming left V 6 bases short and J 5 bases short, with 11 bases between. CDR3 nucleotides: TGTGCCAGCAGGACTGGGGCAGATAATTCACCCCTCCACTTT. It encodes CASRTGADNSPLHF.

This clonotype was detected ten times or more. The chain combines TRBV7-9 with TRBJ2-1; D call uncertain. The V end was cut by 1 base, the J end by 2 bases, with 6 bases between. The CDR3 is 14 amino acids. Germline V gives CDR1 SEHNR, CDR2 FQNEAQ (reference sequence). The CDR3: CASSLGRTYNEQFF. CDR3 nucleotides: TGTGCCAGCAGCTTAGGCCGAACCTACAATGAGCAGTTCTTC.

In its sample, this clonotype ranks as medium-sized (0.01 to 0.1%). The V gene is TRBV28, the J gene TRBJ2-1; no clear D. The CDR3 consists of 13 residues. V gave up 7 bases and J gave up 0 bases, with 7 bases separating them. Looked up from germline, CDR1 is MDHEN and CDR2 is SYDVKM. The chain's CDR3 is CASKISSYNEQFF. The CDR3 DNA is TGTGCCAGCAAGATAAGCTCCTACAATGAGCAGTTCTTC.

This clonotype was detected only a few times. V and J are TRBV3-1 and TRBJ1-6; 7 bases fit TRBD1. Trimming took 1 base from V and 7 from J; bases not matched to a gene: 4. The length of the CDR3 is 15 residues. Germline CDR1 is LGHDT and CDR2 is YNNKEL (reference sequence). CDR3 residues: CASSQGDSTNSPLHF. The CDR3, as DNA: TGTGCCAGCAGCCAAGGGGACAGTACGAATTCACCCCTCCACTTT. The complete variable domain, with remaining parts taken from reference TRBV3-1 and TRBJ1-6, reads DTAVSQTPKYLVTQMGNDKSIKCEQNLGHDTMYWYKQDSKKFLKIMFSYNNKELIINETVPNRFSPKSPDKAHLNLHINSLELGDSAVYFCASSQGDSTNSPLHFGNGTRLTVT.

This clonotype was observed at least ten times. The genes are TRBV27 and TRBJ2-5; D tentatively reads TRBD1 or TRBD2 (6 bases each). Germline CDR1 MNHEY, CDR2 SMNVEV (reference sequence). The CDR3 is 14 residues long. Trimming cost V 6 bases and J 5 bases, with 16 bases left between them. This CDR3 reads CASRPFGGRETQYF. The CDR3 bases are TGTGCCAGCAGGCCCTTCGGGGGCCGGGAGACCCAGTACTTC.

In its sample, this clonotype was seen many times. CDR3 residues: CASSVISTGNYGYTF. In DNA form, the CDR3 reads TGTGCCAGCAGTGTCATCTCGACGGGTAACTATGGCTACACCTTC. The rearrangement uses TRBV28 and TRBJ1-2; D remains ambiguous. The CDR3 spans 15 residues. The germline CDR1 and CDR2 sequences are MDHEN and SYDVKM. V lost 5 bases to trimming and J lost 1 base, with 14 bases between them.

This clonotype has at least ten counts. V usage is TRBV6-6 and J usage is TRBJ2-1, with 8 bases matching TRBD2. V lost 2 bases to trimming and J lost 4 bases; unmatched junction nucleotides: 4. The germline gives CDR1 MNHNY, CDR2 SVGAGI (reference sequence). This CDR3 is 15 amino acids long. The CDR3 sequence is CASSYGGGLYNEQFF. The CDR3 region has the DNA TGTGCCAGCAGTTACGGCGGGGGGCTTTACAATGAGCAGTTCTTC.

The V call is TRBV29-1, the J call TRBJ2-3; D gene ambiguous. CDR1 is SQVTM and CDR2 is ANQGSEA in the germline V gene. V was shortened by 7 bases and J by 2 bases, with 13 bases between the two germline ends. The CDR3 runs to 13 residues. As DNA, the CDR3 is TGCAGCGCCAGAAGCTCGGCCACAGATACGCAGTATTTT. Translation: CSARSSATDTQYF.

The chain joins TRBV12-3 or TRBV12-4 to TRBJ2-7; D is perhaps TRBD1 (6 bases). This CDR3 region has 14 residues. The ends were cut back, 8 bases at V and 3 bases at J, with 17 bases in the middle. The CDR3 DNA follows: TGTGCCAGCGGGACGGACAGAAGGTTCTACGAGCAGTACTTC. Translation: CASGTDRRFYEQYF.

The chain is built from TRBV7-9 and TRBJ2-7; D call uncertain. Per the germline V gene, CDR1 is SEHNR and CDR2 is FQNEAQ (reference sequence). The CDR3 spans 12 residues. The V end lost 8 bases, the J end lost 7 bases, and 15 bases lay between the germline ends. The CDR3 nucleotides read TGTGCCAGCGGAGAAGGTATAGGGGAGCAGTACTTC. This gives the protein CASGEGIGEQYF.

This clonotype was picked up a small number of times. The CDR3 sequence: CATSDLPGELFF. CDR3 DNA: TGTGCCACCAGTGATTTGCCCGGGGAGCTGTTTTTT. The rearrangement joins TRBV24-1 to TRBJ2-2, with unresolved D. Germline loops: CDR1 KGHDR, CDR2 SFDVKD. CDR3 length: 12 amino acids. V was trimmed by 0 bases and J by 6 bases, leaving 1 base between them.

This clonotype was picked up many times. The DNA of the CDR3 is TGCAGTGCTAGAGCCCTCCGAACCACAGGGGGAGGGTACGAGCAGTACTTC. Protein: CSARALRTTGGGYEQYF. The rearrangement joins TRBV20-1 to TRBJ2-7, with TRBD1 as a possible D gene (8 bases). Germline values: CDR1 DFQATT, CDR2 SNEGSKA (reference sequence). V lost 1 base and J lost 4, with 23 bases in between. CDR3 size: 17 residues.

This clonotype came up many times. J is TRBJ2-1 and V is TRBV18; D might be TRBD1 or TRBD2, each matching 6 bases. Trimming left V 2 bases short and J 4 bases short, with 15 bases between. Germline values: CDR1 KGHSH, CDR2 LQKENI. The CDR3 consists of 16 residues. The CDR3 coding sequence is TGTGCCAGCTCACCAAGAGGGGGGAGGTTGTACAATGAGCAGTTCTTC. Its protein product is CASSPRGGRLYNEQFF.

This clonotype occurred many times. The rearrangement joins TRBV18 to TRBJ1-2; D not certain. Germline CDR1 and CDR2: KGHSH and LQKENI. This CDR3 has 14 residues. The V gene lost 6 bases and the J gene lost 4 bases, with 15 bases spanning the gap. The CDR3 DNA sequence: TGTGCCAGCTCGGATGATCAGCGGAGCTATGGCTACACCTTC. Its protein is CASSDDQRSYGYTF.

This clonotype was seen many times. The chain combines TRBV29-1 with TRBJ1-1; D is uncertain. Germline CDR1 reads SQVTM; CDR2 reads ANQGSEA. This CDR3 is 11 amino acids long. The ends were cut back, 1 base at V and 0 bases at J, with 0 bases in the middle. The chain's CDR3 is CSVEVNTEAFF. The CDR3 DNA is TGCAGCGTTGAAGTGAACACTGAAGCTTTCTTT.

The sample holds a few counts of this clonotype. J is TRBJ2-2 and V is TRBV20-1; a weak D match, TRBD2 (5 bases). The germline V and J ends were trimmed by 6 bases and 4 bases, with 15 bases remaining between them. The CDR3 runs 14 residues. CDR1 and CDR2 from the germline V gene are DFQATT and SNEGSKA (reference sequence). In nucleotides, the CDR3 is TGCAGTGCCCTTGGAGGCCTTAGCACCGGGGAGCTGTTTTTT. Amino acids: CSALGGLSTGELFF.

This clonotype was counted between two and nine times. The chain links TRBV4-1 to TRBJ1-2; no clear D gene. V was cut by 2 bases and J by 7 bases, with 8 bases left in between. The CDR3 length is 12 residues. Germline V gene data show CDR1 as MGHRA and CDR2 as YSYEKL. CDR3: CASSQREGGYTF. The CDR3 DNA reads TGCGCCAGCAGCCAACGTGAGGGTGGCTACACCTTC.

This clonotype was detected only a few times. CDR3 coding DNA: TGTGCCAGCAACCGACTCAACTACGAGCAGTACTTC. The encoded protein is CASNRLNYEQYF. V usage is TRBV6-6 and J usage is TRBJ2-7; D is unresolved. The CDR3 runs 12 residues. Germline loops: CDR1 MNHNY, CDR2 SVGAGI (reference sequence). V was pared by 7 bases and J by 3 bases, with 10 bases between.

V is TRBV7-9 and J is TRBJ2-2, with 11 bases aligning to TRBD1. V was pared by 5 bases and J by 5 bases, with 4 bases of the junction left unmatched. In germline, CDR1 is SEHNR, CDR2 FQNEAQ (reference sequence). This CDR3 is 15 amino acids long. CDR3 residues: CASSLDRGHTGELFF. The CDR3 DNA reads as TGTGCCAGCAGCCTGGACAGGGGGCATACCGGGGAGCTGTTTTTT.

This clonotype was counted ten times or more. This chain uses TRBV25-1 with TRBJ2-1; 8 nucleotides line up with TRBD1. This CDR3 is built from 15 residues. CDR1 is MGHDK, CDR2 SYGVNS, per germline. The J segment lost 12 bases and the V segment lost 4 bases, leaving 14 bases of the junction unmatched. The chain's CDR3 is CASSVTGTGGTGQFF. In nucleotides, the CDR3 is TGTGCCAGCAGTGTAACCGGGACAGGAGGTACTGGGCAGTTCTTC.

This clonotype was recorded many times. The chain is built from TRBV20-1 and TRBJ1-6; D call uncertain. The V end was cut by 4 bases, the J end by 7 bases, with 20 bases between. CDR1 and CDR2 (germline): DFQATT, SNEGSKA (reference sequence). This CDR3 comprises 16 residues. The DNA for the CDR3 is TGCAGTGCTAATATTGACACTTCCTTTGGGAATTCACCCCTCCACTTT. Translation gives CSANIDTSFGNSPLHF.